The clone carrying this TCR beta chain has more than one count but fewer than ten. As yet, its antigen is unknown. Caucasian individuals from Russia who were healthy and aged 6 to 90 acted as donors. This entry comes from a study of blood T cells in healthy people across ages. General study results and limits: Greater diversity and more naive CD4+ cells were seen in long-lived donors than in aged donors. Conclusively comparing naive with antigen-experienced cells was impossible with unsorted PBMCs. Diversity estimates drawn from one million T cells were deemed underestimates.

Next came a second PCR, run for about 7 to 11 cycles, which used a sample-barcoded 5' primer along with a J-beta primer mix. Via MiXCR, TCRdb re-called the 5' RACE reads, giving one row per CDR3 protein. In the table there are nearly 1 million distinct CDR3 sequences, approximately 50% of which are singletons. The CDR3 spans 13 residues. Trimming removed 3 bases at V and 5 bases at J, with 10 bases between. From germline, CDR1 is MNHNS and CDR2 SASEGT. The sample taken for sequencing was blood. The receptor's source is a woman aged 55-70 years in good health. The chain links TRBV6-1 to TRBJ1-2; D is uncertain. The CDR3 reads CASSDRRGYGYTF. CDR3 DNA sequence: TGTGCCAGCAGTGACAGGAGAGGGTATGGCTACACCTTC.